What follows are 7 T cell receptor beta chains derived from one specimen sequenced in a study of regulatory T cells in long-lasting Graves disease (dated by TCRdb to 2020 to 2022). The sample's time point label, decoded: newly diagnosed GD, antithyroid drugs for less than 3 months. RNA was extracted from PBMCs in TRIzol for both TCR sequencing and RNA sequencing. Libraries were prepared through multiplex PCR. Instrument on record: Illumina HiSeq 4000. To build TCR beta libraries, CDR3 regions were amplified by Arm-PCR using iRepertoire HTBI primers. TCRdb ran its own pipeline on the public reads, namely fastp trimming at Q25 and MiXCR clone calling, and kept in-frame beta chains. Duplicate CDR3 protein sequences are folded into a single record with the most common DNA and genes. This sample comprises some 490,000 distinct CDR3 sequences, around 13% of them detected only once. The ten most abundant clones make up 8.9% of the sample.

This sample was also put to use in a study of T cells in Graves' hyperthyroidism and ophthalmopathy.

This sample comprised peripheral blood mononuclear cells (PBMCs), obtained at new diagnosis, from a patient treated with antithyroid drugs. The receptor source for this set is a woman in her 30s with Graves disease. Donor details come from another sample of the same person, matched by shared clones.

This clonotype came up a few times. The gene calls are TRBV3-1 and TRBJ2-7; D remains unclear. Trimming removed 6 bases at V and 6 bases at J, with 9 bases between. Germline-derived CDR1 and CDR2 are LGHDT and YNNKEL (reference sequence). The CDR3 spans 11 residues. The CDR3 nucleotides are TGTGCCAGCAGTATTGGTTCCGAGCAGTACTTC. Translating it yields CASSIGSEQYF.

In its sample, this clonotype was seen many times. J is TRBJ2-3 and V is TRBV30, with no clear D. CDR3 length: 13 amino acids. Germline CDR1 reads GTSNPN; CDR2 reads SVGIG (reference sequence). V gave up 0 bases and J gave up 2 bases, with 6 bases separating them. The CDR3 DNA sequence: TGTGCCTGGAGTGTACTTTTCACAGATACGCAGTATTTT. This translates into CAWSVLFTDTQYF.

The V gene is TRBV30, the J gene TRBJ2-7; the match to TRBD1 covers 9 bases. Germline V gene sequence: CDR1 GTSNPN, CDR2 SVGIG (reference sequence). CDR3 length: 14 amino acids. Germline trimming cut 5 bases from V and 0 bases from J; bases unmatched to any gene: 5. The CDR3 sequence: CAWATGGYSYEQYF. The CDR3 DNA follows: TGTGCCTGGGCGACAGGGGGGTACTCCTACGAGCAGTACTTC.

This clonotype was counted between two and nine times. The CDR3 DNA reads as TGTGCCAGTAGTATAAGGGACAGACGCTACGAGCAGTACTTC. Its translation is CASSIRDRRYEQYF. The chain links TRBV19 to TRBJ2-7; 7 bases align to TRBD1. CDR3 length: 14 residues. Germline V gene data show CDR1 as LNHDA and CDR2 as SQIVND (reference sequence). Trimming took 2 bases from V and 3 from J; bases not matched to a gene: 4.

The J gene is TRBJ2-3, the V gene TRBV24-1; 11 bases fit TRBD1. J was trimmed by 3 bases and V by 3 bases; bases with no gene match: 4. The CDR3 consists of 16 residues. Germline V CDR1 and CDR2: KGHDR, SFDVKD. For the CDR3, the DNA is TGTGCCACCAGTGATCCCGGGACAGGGGGAACAGATACGCAGTATTTT. This encodes CATSDPGTGGTDTQYF.

This clonotype was detected many times. CDR3 DNA sequence: TGTGCCAGCTCACCAGTTACAGTGAACACCGGGGAGCTGTTTTTT. This codes for CASSPVTVNTGELFF. V gene TRBV18 combines with J gene TRBJ2-2; D is unresolved. The CDR3 has 15 residues. Trimming pared 2 bases from V and 1 base from J, leaving 8 bases between. In germline, CDR1 is KGHSH, CDR2 LQKENI.

This clonotype was detected many times. CDR3 sequence (DNA): TGTGCCAGCAGGCCAACTACAGCTTCCCACAATTCACCCCTCCACTTT. Amino acids: CASRPTTASHNSPLHF. The chain recombines TRBV7-2 with TRBJ1-6; D is unclear. Germline-derived CDR1 and CDR2 are SGHTA and FQGNSA. The CDR3 has 16 residues. V dropped 6 bases and J dropped 7 bases, with 19 bases sitting between them.